A selection of T cell receptor beta chains follows, all from one sample in a study. TCRdb analysed the 5' RACE reads with MiXCR anew, one entry per CDR3 protein. Here the sample spans around 52,000 distinct CDR3 sequences, 28% being singletons. Sequenced: tumor-infiltrating memory CD4+ T cells sorted from the breast tumor. The receptors were gathered from a female donor with breast cancer. Each CDR3 is given without its conserved first and last residue. The order of the fields is J gene, clone size, V gene, D gene, CDR3 protein. D genes are given only for firm matches. A clone size is listed for some rows: how often the clone was seen (once, few, many), or a class if it is expanded.

>TRBJ1-1|.|TRBV6-6|.
ASSYTGRDTEAF
>TRBJ2-7|.|TRBV7-9|TRBD2
ASSSPLAGGIYEQY
>TRBJ2-1|.|TRBV11-3|.
ASSSTGQRIKF
>TRBJ2-2|.|TRBV3-1|TRBD2
ASSRSGGGELF
>TRBJ2-1|many|TRBV4-2|TRBD2
ASSPRIGGRLNEQF
>TRBJ2-1|.|TRBV20-1|.
SARDYNEQF
>TRBJ2-7|.|TRBV5-1|TRBD1
ASSLGTGISYEQY
>TRBJ2-7|.|TRBV27|.
ASSLSTNSYEQY
>TRBJ2-3|many|TRBV5-1|TRBD2
ASSVAAGGSDTQY
>TRBJ2-3|.|TRBV5-1|TRBD2
ASSLRTSGRDGDTQY
>TRBJ2-3|.|TRBV20-1|TRBD2
SARTSGSDTQY
>TRBJ1-5|.|TRBV24-1|.
ATSDSGVGQPQH
>TRBJ2-2|many|TRBV6-1|TRBD1
ASSEGTGGNTGELF
>TRBJ1-2|many|TRBV2|.
ASSEVTFYGYT
>TRBJ1-2|.|TRBV4-1|.
ASSQDQQGYGYT
>TRBJ1-1|.|TRBV28|.
ASSFIGYTEAF
>TRBJ2-1|.|TRBV20-1|.
SSPAQGDEQC
>TRBJ2-3|.|TRBV20-1|TRBD2
SCPPGGGSSDTQY